This is a list of T cell receptor beta chains from one sample in a study of blood T cell repertoires in COVID-19. The repertoire was sequenced with immunoSEQ multiplex PCR; TCRdb's copy has only in-frame clones and lacks some. The repertoire has hundreds of thousands of clones, 70% to 90% of them found once; the top ten carry around 12%. Input material: peripheral blood. The receptors come from a woman in her late teens or twenties who had recovered from COVID-19. CDR3s include the opening cysteine and the closing phenylalanine or tryptophan. The order of the fields is V gene, D gene, J gene, clone size, CDR3 DNA, CDR3 protein. D genes are given only for firm matches. The size of a clone is reported for some rows only, either as once, few or many, or as a class for expanded clones.

TRBV30	-	TRBJ1-5	-	TGTGCCTGGAGTGTACGGCGATCGGCAGGGATTAGCAATCAGCCCCAGCATTTT	CAWSVRRSAGISNQPQHF
TRBV6-5	-	TRBJ1-1	few	TGTGCCAGCAGGACAACTAAGCGGGTGAACACTGAAGCTTTCTTT	CASRTTKRVNTEAFF
TRBV18	-	TRBJ2-7	-	TGTGCCAGCTCACCCGCCGGACAGCACGAGCAGTACTTC	CASSPAGQHEQYF
TRBV19	TRBD1	TRBJ1-6	few	TGTGCCAGTAGTATTGGACAGGGTGGTTCACCCCTCCACTTT	CASSIGQGGSPLHF
TRBV6-6	-	TRBJ1-2	-	TGTGCCAGCAGTTTTCTCAGGGGTAAAACTAACTATGGCTACACCTTC	CASSFLRGKTNYGYTF
TRBV7-2	TRBD2	TRBJ2-7	-	TGTGCCAGCAGCTTAGTACGGGAGGTCAACGAGCAGTACTTC	CASSLVREVNEQYF
TRBV9	-	TRBJ2-1	-	TGTGCCAGCAGCGTAGAGACAGGCTACAATGAGCAGTTCTTC	CASSVETGYNEQFF
TRBV30	-	TRBJ1-1	few	TGTGCCTGGAAGGGACTGCTCGGGGGGAACACTGAAGCTTTCTTT	CAWKGLLGGNTEAFF
TRBV27	-	TRBJ1-1	-	TGTGCCAGCAGTTTTGGGGGGTATCGAACTGAAGCTTTCTTT	CASSFGGYRTEAFF
TRBV4-1	TRBD1	TRBJ2-7	-	TGCGCCAGCAGCCCGGGACAGGGGACTCAGGCCTACGAGCAGTACTTC	CASSPGQGTQAYEQYF
TRBV28	TRBD2	TRBJ2-1	-	TGTGCCAGCAGTCCATTCGGGCTAGCGGGAAAACACGAGCAGTTCTTC	CASSPFGLAGKHEQFF
TRBV7-8	-	TRBJ1-6	-	TGTGCCAGCAGCTTAGTCGGGTTAAATTCACCCCTCCACTTT	CASSLVGLNSPLHF
TRBV18	-	TRBJ1-1	-	TGTGCCAGCTCACCCTGGGAGGGAGGCACTGAAGCTTTCTTT	CASSPWEGGTEAFF
TRBV27	TRBD1	TRBJ1-2	once	TGTGCCAGCACCCTCCTAGCGACAGGGGGCGGTGGCTACACCTTC	CASTLLATGGGGYTF
TRBV5-1	TRBD2	TRBJ2-1	-	TGCGCCAGCAGCCTTAGCGGGAGCTACAATGAGCAGTTCTTC	CASSLSGSYNEQFF
TRBV12-3/TRBV12-4	-	TRBJ2-1	-	TGTGCCAGCAAAAGGACTCCCGAGCAGTTCTTC	CASKRTPEQFF
TRBV5-6	-	TRBJ2-3	-	TGTGCCAGCAGCTTGGGGGCGGGGACGGCAGATACGCAGTATTTT	CASSLGAGTADTQYF
TRBV30	TRBD1	TRBJ2-5	-	TGTGCCTTTAGACAGGGGAAGACCCAGTACTTC	CAFRQGKTQYF
TRBV7-9	-	TRBJ1-1	-	TGTGCCAGCAGCTTATTTGGGTCCCGCGGCACTGAAGCTTTCTTT	CASSLFGSRGTEAFF
TRBV10-3	TRBD2	TRBJ2-1	-	TGTGCCATCAGGTTCGGGGCACTAGCGAATGAGCAGTTCTTC	CAIRFGALANEQFF
TRBV30	-	TRBJ2-3	-	TGTGCCTGGAGTGTATTAAGGTCTAGCGCAGCTCTCTCCCCGCAGTATTTT	CAWSVLRSSAALSPQYF
TRBV29-1	TRBD2	TRBJ2-3	few	TGCAGCGCGAGAACTAGCGCCCGCACAGATACGCAGTATTTT	CSARTSARTDTQYF
TRBV20-1	TRBD2	TRBJ2-7	-	TGCAGTGCTAGTCCTAGCGGGAGTTCTTACGAGCAGTACTTC	CSASPSGSSYEQYF
TRBV27	-	TRBJ2-3	-	TGTGCCAGCAGTATCGACCGGGCAGATACGCAGTATTTT	CASSIDRADTQYF
TRBV2	-	TRBJ2-4	-	TGTGCCAGCAGTAAAAACGCGGGCTTAGCCAAAAACATTCAGTACTTC	CASSKNAGLAKNIQYF
TRBV29-1	-	TRBJ2-5	-	TGCAGCGTTCTTGCGGAGACCCAGTACTTC	CSVLAETQYF
TRBV4-2	-	TRBJ2-1	-	TGTGCCAGCAGCCAAGAGTGGCCTAGCGTCCACAATGAGCAGTTCTTC	CASSQEWPSVHNEQFF
TRBV4-3	TRBD2	TRBJ2-1	-	TGCGCCAGCAGCCAAGACCCAGCGGGAGGGCCGAATGAGCAGTTCTTC	CASSQDPAGGPNEQFF
TRBV9	TRBD1	TRBJ2-2	-	TGTGCCAGCAGCGGACAGGGGGAAGGCGGGGAGCTGTTTTTT	CASSGQGEGGELFF
TRBV5-1	-	TRBJ2-1	-	TGCGCCAGCAGCCAGGGGAACGGGAGGCTTAATGAGCAGTTCTTC	CASSQGNGRLNEQFF
TRBV6-2/TRBV6-3	-	TRBJ1-6	-	TGTGCCAGCACCCCCGGGCCCGGAGGTTGGTCACCCCTCCACTTT	CASTPGPGGWSPLHF
TRBV7-9	TRBD1	TRBJ1-2	-	TGTGCCAGCAGCTTAAGCGGGGGACAGTCGATCTATGGCTACACCTTC	CASSLSGGQSIYGYTF
TRBV30	TRBD1	TRBJ1-2	-	TGTGCCTGGAGCATCGGACAGGTGCGTGGCTACACCTTC	CAWSIGQVRGYTF
TRBV13	TRBD1	TRBJ1-2	-	TGTGCCAGCAGCTTAGGCAGGGGGCACTATGGCTACACCTTC	CASSLGRGHYGYTF
TRBV19	-	TRBJ1-2	-	TGTGCCAGTAGTATAGGAACGTTTCCGTTGACACTCTATGGCTACACCTTC	CASSIGTFPLTLYGYTF
TRBV7-3	TRBD2	TRBJ2-1	-	TGTGCCAGCAGCCCTCGACTAGCATTGGGGTACAATGAGCAGTTCTTC	CASSPRLALGYNEQFF
TRBV13	TRBD2	TRBJ2-2	-	TGTGCCAGCAGCTTACCTAGCGGGAGTTCCGGGGAGCTGTTTTTT	CASSLPSGSSGELFF
TRBV12-3/TRBV12-4	-	TRBJ1-5	-	TGTGCCAGCAGCCCGGACAGTTACACCGCCCAGCATTTT	CASSPDSYTAQHF
TRBV4-3	-	TRBJ2-3	-	TGCGCCAGCAGCCTAAGTATGGGGACTAGCACAGATACGCAGTATTTT	CASSLSMGTSTDTQYF
TRBV9	-	TRBJ1-1	-	TGTGCCAGCAGCGGTAAAACCTCGGGTACTGAAGCTTTCTTT	CASSGKTSGTEAFF
TRBV7-2	TRBD1	TRBJ1-2	-	TGTGCCAGCAGCCGGGACAGGGGATTCGGCTATGGCTACACCTTC	CASSRDRGFGYGYTF
TRBV7-2	-	TRBJ1-4	-	TGTGCCAGCAGCTTGGGGTCCGGGGGTGAAAAACTGTTTTTT	CASSLGSGGEKLFF
TRBV7-9	-	TRBJ1-2	-	TGTGCCAGCAGCTTAATGGGGGCCTACTATGGCTACACCTTC	CASSLMGAYYGYTF
TRBV3-1/TRBV3-2	TRBD2	TRBJ2-1	-	TGTGCCAGCAGCCAAGTTGAATCGTGGGAGGGCATCTATGAGCAGTTCTTC	CASSQVESWEGIYEQFF
TRBV9	-	TRBJ2-3	-	TGTGCCAGCAGTACAATCACAGATACGCAGTATTTT	CASSTITDTQYF
TRBV9	TRBD2	TRBJ2-1	-	TGTGCCAGCAGCGTAGAGCTAGCGGGTCTCAATGAGCAGTTCTTC	CASSVELAGLNEQFF
TRBV5-5	TRBD1	TRBJ1-3	-	TGTGCCAGCAGCCCCCAGGGGGCAGGGGGAAACACCATATATTTT	CASSPQGAGGNTIYF
TRBV6-5	-	TRBJ1-5	-	TGTGCCAGCTGGTTCGGTAGCAATCAGCCCCAGCATTTT	CASWFGSNQPQHF
TRBV5-1	-	TRBJ2-2	-	TGCGCCAGCCACCGGGACTCGAACACCGGGGAGCTGTTTTTT	CASHRDSNTGELFF
TRBV6-2/TRBV6-3	-	TRBJ2-1	once	TGTGCCAGCAGTCCCAGGGGGGGTGTCCCTAGCGGGTACAATGAGCAGTTCTTC	CASSPRGGVPSGYNEQFF
TRBV4-1	-	TRBJ1-5	-	TGCGCCAGCAGCCAAGATCCGGGCAATCAGCCCCAGCATTTT	CASSQDPGNQPQHF